One and the same sample provided the 19 T cell receptor beta chains below, sequenced in a study of blood T cell repertoires in COVID-19. Clones were read by immunoSEQ multiplex PCR, and TCRdb kept only the in-frame ones, dropping some. The sample comprises 140,000 to 150,000 clones, around 81% of which are singletons, and approximately 8% rests with the top ten. The sample consisted of peripheral blood. All receptors derive from a human donor in a cohort sampled during active COVID-19.

V usage is TRBV6-2 or TRBV6-3 and J usage is TRBJ2-7, with D perhaps matching TRBD1 (6 bases). This CDR3 spans 15 amino acids. The V gene's germline CDR1 is MNHEY and CDR2 SVGEGT. The V and J ends lost 0 bases and 0 bases respectively, with 9 bases between them. CDR3 region: CASSYSPDSSYEQYF. CDR3 DNA: TGTGCCAGCAGTTACTCCCCGGACAGCTCCTACGAGCAGTACTTC.

The chain has TRBV6-6 and TRBJ1-5, with 8 bases aligning to TRBD1. The germline V gene encodes CDR1 MNHNY and CDR2 SVGAGI (reference sequence). Trimming at V came to 5 bases and at J to 2 bases, leaving 5 bases not matched to a gene. The CDR3 runs 15 residues. The CDR3 bases are TGTGCCAGCAGTATGACAGGGGTTGGCAATCAGCCCCAGCATTTT. Protein: CASSMTGVGNQPQHF.

This clone occurred once. The chain has TRBV28 and TRBJ2-3; 10 bases map to TRBD2. The germline gives CDR1 MDHEN, CDR2 SYDVKM. This CDR3 spans 17 amino acids. Losses at the gene ends were 6 bases for V and 0 bases for J; bases not matched to a gene: 9. CDR3 region: CASSPLGLAASTDTQYF. The CDR3 nucleotides are TGTGCCAGCAGCCCGCTAGGACTAGCGGCTAGCACAGATACGCAGTATTTT.

This clone has ten or more counts. The chain employs TRBV15 and TRBJ2-7; TRBD2 matches 7 bases. Germline lookup yields CDR1 LNHNV and CDR2 YYDKDF (reference sequence). V was pared by 8 bases and J by 7 bases, with 11 bases of the junction left unmatched. The CDR3 contains 13 residues. The DNA for the CDR3 is TGTGCCACCGCGGCGGGAGCGCGGGTAGAGCAGTACTTC. Amino acids: CATAAGARVEQYF.

The J gene is TRBJ2-5, the V gene TRBV4-1; TRBD2 matches at 9 bases. There are 18 residues in the CDR3. From germline, CDR1 is MGHRA and CDR2 YSYEKL. V dropped 1 base and J dropped 0; count of bases not matched to a gene: 9. Written as DNA, the CDR3 is TGCGCCAGCAGCCAAGCGGATGGTCTAGCGGGGTACCAAGAGACCCAGTACTTC. Residues: CASSQADGLAGYQETQYF.

Turning to this clone: The junction does not match germline at one end; this may be a read error. The CDR3 loop reads CASTPPPGTPHQPQHF. CDR3 in DNA: TGCGCCAGCACCCCCCCTCCTGGGACACCTCATCAGCCCCAGCATTTT. V usage is TRBV28 and J usage is TRBJ1-5; D is possibly TRBD1 (6 bases). The CDR3 has 16 amino acids. Germline V gene data show CDR1 as MDHEN and CDR2 as SYDVKM.

The CDR3 region has the DNA TGCGCCAGCAGCCAAGATCGGGGGGGAGTGCAGTACGAGCAGTACTTC. Translation gives CASSQDRGGVQYEQYF. The chain couples TRBV4-3 to TRBJ2-7; 8 bases match TRBD2. Looked up from germline, CDR1 is LGHNA and CDR2 is YSLEER. Germline trimming cut 0 bases from V and 4 bases from J; bases unmatched to any gene: 8. The CDR3 consists of 16 residues.

This clone was seen only once. The V and J genes are TRBV7-9 and TRBJ2-7; 11 nucleotides line up with TRBD1. From germline, CDR1 is SEHNR and CDR2 FQNEAQ (reference sequence). The ends lost 7 bases at V and 2 bases at J; junction bases unmatched: 1. The CDR3 spans 13 residues. The DNA for the CDR3 is TGTGCCAGCAAGGGACAGGGGGCCTACGAGCAGTACTTC. Protein sequence: CASKGQGAYEQYF.

This sequence joins TRBV3-1 (or the pseudogene TRBV3-2) and TRBJ2-3; 8 nucleotides agree with TRBD2. The CDR3 runs to 17 residues. From germline, CDR1 is LGHDT and CDR2 YNNKEL (reference sequence). Losses at the gene ends were 0 bases for V and 6 bases for J; bases not matched to a gene: 11. The CDR3 region is CASSQDLAGGLADTQYF. CDR3 DNA: TGTGCCAGCAGCCAAGATCTGGCGGGAGGTTTGGCGGATACGCAGTATTTT.

The chain joins TRBV6-2 or TRBV6-3 to TRBJ2-7, with a tentative D call TRBD2 (5 bases). The germline V gene has CDR1 MNHEY and CDR2 SVGEGT. The CDR3 runs to 12 residues. V lost 5 bases and J 0 bases, leaving 5 bases between the germline ends. The CDR3 nucleotides read TGTGCCAGCAGTCGGGACTCCTACGAGCAGTACTTC. Protein sequence: CASSRDSYEQYF.

This clone was counted a few times. This chain uses TRBV2 with TRBJ2-3, with 11 bases identical to TRBD2. The germline V gene encodes CDR1 SNHLY and CDR2 FYNNEI. The CDR3 consists of 15 residues. J lost 2 bases, V lost 5 bases, and 3 bases had no gene match. For the CDR3, the DNA is TGTGCCAGCAGTAAACTAGCGGGAGCCACAGATACGCAGTATTTT. Protein: CASSKLAGATDTQYF. Variable domain in full (rest from reference TRBV2 and TRBJ2-3): EPEVTQTPSHQVTQMGQEVILRCVPISNHLYFYWYRQILGQKVEFLVSFYNNEISEKSEIFDDQFSVERPDGSNFTLKIRSTKLEDSAMYFCASSKLAGATDTQYFGPGTRLTVL.

The CDR3 reads CAISGGTSPGELFF. In DNA, the CDR3 is TGTGCCATCAGTGGGGGGACTAGCCCCGGGGAGCTGTTTTTT. The genes are TRBV10-3 and TRBJ2-2; 9 nucleotides line up with TRBD2. This CDR3 has 14 amino acids. The germline CDR1 and CDR2 sequences are ENHRY and SYGVKD. J lost 6 bases, V lost 4 bases, and 3 bases had no gene match.

The gene calls are TRBV25-1 and TRBJ2-7; D unresolved. V lost 2 bases, J lost 3 bases, and 8 bases lay in between. Germline loops: CDR1 MGHDK, CDR2 SYGVNS. The CDR3 sequence is 13 residues long. This CDR3 is CASSEMSDYEQYF. Here the CDR3 DNA reads TGTGCCAGCAGTGAAATGTCAGACTACGAGCAGTACTTC.

This clone was seen only once. The chain has TRBV5-1 and TRBJ2-1; D gene ambiguous. The CDR3 totals 11 residues. Trimming left V 1 base short and J 10 bases short, with 6 bases between. Germline CDR1 and CDR2: SGHRS and YFSETQ. CDR3 DNA sequence: TGCGCCAGCAGCTTGTTCGGGGAGCAGTTCTTC. Translated, it gives CASSLFGEQFF. The whole variable domain, filled in from reference TRBV5-1 and TRBJ2-1, reads KAGVTQTPRYLIKTRGQQVTLSCSPISGHRSVSWYQQTPGQGLQFLFEYFSETQRNKGNFPGRFSGRQFSNSRSEMNVSTLELGDSALYLCASSLFGEQFFGPGTRLTVL.

The chain has TRBV7-2 and TRBJ2-3; TRBD2 matches 8 bases. This CDR3 region has 14 residues. Losses at the gene ends were 5 bases for V and 3 bases for J; bases not matched to a gene: 4. Germline values: CDR1 SGHTA, CDR2 FQGNSA. CDR3 nucleotide sequence: TGTGCCAGCAGCACGGGACTAGTAACAGATACGCAGTATTTT. It yields the protein CASSTGLVTDTQYF.

The chain employs TRBV28 and TRBJ2-5; D remains unclear. CDR3 length equals 11 residues. The V end lost 4 bases, the J end lost 3 bases, and 3 bases lay between the germline ends. Germline CDR1 reads MDHEN; CDR2 reads SYDVKM. The CDR3 sequence is CASSYKETQYF. The CDR3 DNA is TGTGCCAGCAGTTATAAAGAGACCCAGTACTTC.

The CDR3 sequence: CASSFQREKQYF. The CDR3 DNA reads TGTGCCAGCAGCTTCCAGCGGGAAAAGCAGTACTTC. The gene calls are TRBV11-2 and TRBJ2-7, with 7 bases fitting TRBD2. The V gene end was trimmed by 3 bases and the J gene end by 8 bases; junction bases not matched to a gene: 4. CDR1 SGHAT and CDR2 FQNNGV come from the germline V gene. CDR3 length: 12 amino acids. The complete variable domain, with remaining parts taken from reference TRBV11-2 and TRBJ2-7, reads EAGVAQSPRYKIIEKRQSVAFWCNPISGHATLYWYQQILGQGPKLLIQFQNNGVVDDSQLPKDRFSAERLKGVDSTLKIQPAKLEDSAVYLCASSFQREKQYFGPGTRLTVT.

This sequence joins TRBV6-5 and TRBJ2-7, with a weak D call TRBD1 (6 bases). The CDR3 length is 14 residues. Germline V lookup: CDR1 MNHEY, CDR2 SVGAGI. V was pared by 1 base and J by 3 bases, with 10 bases between. This chain's CDR3 is CASSYLGAGYEQYF. CDR3 nucleotide sequence: TGTGCCAGCAGTTACTTGGGGGCGGGCTACGAGCAGTACTTC.

V is TRBV6-5 and J is TRBJ1-6; TRBD1 might be the D (6 bases). Germline assignment: CDR1 MNHEY and CDR2 SVGAGI. With 0 bases removed from V and 16 bases from J, the gap between germline ends came to 13 bases. This CDR3 has 13 residues. The CDR3 bases are TGTGCCAGCAGTTACTCCGGGACACCCTTACTCCACTTT. Translation: CASSYSGTPLLHF.